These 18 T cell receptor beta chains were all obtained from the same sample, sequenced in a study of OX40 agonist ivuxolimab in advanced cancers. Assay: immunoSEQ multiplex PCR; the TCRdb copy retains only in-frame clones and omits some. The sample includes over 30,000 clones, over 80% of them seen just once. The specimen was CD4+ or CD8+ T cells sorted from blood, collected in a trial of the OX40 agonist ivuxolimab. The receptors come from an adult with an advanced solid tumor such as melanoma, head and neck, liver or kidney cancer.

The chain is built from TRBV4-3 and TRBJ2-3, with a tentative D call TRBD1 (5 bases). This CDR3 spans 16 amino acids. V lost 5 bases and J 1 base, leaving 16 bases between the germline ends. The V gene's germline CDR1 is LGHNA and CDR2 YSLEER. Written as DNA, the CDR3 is TGCGCCAGCAGCACCCGACAGCGACCAGGCACAGATACGCAGTATTTT. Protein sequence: CASSTRQRPGTDTQYF.

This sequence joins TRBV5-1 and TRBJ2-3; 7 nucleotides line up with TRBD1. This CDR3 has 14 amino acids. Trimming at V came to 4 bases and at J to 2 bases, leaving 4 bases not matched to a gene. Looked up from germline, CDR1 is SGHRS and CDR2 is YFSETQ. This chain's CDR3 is CASSPGQATDTQYF. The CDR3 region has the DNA TGCGCCAGCAGCCCCGGACAGGCCACAGATACGCAGTATTTT.

This CDR3 is CASSLWGLWRQNTGELFF. CDR3 DNA sequence: TGTGCCAGCAGCCTATGGGGTCTATGGCGGCAAAACACCGGGGAGCTGTTTTTT. The V and J genes are TRBV7-9 and TRBJ2-2; D is undetermined. Germline CDR1 and CDR2: SEHNR and FQNEAQ (reference sequence). The V and J ends lost 5 bases and 2 bases respectively, with 21 bases between them. This CDR3 spans 18 amino acids.

The CDR3 DNA is TGTGCCAGCAGCTTGGGACAAGGGTCCTACAATGAGCAGTTCTTC. Translation: CASSLGQGSYNEQFF. The chain recombines TRBV5-4 with TRBJ2-1; no firm D call. The CDR3 spans 15 residues. Trimming cost V 0 bases and J 1 base, with 8 bases left between them. Germline CDR1 SGHNT, CDR2 YYREEE (reference sequence).

CDR3 sequence (DNA): TGTGCCAGCTCACCACCGTCGGGGGCAAGCGGAGGCTACACCTTC. This gives the protein CASSPPSGASGGYTF. The chain has TRBV18 and TRBJ1-2, with D possibly TRBD1 on 6 matching bases. This CDR3 is built from 15 residues. Trimming removed 0 bases from V and 8 bases from J, with 16 bases in between. Germline values: CDR1 KGHSH, CDR2 LQKENI.

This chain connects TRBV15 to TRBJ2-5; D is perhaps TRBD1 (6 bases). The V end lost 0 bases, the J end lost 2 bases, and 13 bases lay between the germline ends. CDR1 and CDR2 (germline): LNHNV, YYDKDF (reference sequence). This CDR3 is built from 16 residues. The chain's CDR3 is CATSRDYSRGQETQYF. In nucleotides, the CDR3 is TGTGCCACCAGCAGAGATTATTCGAGGGGGCAAGAGACCCAGTACTTC.

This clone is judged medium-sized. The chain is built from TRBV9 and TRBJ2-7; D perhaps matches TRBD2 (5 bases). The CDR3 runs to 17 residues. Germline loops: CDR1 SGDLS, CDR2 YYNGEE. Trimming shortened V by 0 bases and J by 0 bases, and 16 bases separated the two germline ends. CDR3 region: CASSVAGLADDSYEQYF. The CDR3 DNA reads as TGTGCCAGCAGCGTAGCTGGGCTAGCCGATGACTCCTACGAGCAGTACTTC. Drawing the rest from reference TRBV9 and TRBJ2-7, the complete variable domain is DSGVTQTPKHLITATGQRVTLRCSPRSGDLSVYWYQQSLDQGLQFLIQYYNGEERAKGNILERFSAQQFPDLHSELNLSSLELGDSALYFCASSVAGLADDSYEQYFGPGTRLTVT.

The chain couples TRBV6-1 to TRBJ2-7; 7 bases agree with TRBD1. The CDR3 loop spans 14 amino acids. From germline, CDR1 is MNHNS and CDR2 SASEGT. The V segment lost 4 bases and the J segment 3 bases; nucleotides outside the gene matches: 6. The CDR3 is CASSGRTGGYEQYF. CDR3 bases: TGTGCCAGCAGTGGCCGGACAGGAGGCTACGAGCAGTACTTC.

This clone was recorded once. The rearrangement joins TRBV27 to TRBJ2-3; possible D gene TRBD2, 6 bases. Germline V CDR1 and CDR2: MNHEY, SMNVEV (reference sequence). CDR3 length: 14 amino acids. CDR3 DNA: TGTGCGAAGCGGGTACTAACCCACACAGATACGCAGTATTTT. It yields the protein CAKRVLTHTDTQYF.

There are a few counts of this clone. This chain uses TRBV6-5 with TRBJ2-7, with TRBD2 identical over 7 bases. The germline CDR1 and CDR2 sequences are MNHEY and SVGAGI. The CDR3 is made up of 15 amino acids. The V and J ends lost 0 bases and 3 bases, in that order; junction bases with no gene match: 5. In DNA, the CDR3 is TGTGCCAGCAGTTACTCGGCTAGCGGACTCTACGAGCAGTACTTC. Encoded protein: CASSYSASGLYEQYF.

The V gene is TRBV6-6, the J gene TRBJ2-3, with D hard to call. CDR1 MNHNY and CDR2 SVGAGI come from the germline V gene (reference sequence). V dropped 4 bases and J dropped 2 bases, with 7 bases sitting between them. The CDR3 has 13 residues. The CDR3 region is CASSSDPTDTQYF. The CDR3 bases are TGTGCCAGCAGTTCCGACCCCACAGATACGCAGTATTTT.

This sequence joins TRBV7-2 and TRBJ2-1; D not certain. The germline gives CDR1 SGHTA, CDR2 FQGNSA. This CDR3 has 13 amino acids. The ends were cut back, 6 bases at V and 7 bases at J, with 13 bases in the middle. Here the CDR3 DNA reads TGTGCCAGCAGTTATGTGACCGGGAATGAGCAGTTCTTC. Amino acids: CASSYVTGNEQFF.

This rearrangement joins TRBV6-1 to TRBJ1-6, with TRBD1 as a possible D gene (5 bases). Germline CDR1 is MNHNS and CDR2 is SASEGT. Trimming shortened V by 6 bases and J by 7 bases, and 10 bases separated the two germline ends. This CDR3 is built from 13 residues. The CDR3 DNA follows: TGTGCCAGCAGCCGGGACCTGAATTCACCCCTCCACTTT. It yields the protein CASSRDLNSPLHF.

The DNA for the CDR3 is TGCGCCAGCCACGAATCGACAGGGATTACAGATACGCAGTATTTT. Protein: CASHESTGITDTQYF. This rearrangement joins TRBV5-1 to TRBJ2-3; 7 bases are shared with TRBD1. The ends lost 7 bases at V and 3 bases at J; junction bases unmatched: 11. Germline V gene data show CDR1 as SGHRS and CDR2 as YFSETQ. This CDR3 spans 15 amino acids.

CDR3 nucleotide sequence: TGCGCCAGCAGCTTGGCTGGGCTGTCGGCCATATATTTT. Protein sequence: CASSLAGLSAIYF. The chain couples TRBV5-1 to TRBJ1-3; D ambiguous. The V end was cut by 0 bases, the J end by 11 bases, with 12 bases between. Germline assignment: CDR1 SGHRS and CDR2 YFSETQ. The CDR3 totals 13 residues.

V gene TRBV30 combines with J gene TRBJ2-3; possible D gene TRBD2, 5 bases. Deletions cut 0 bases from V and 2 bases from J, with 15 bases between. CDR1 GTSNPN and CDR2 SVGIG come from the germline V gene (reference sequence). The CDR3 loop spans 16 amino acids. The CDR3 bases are TGTGCCTGGAGTGTACCCGGGGTCGAGCCCACAGATACGCAGTATTTT. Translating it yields CAWSVPGVEPTDTQYF.

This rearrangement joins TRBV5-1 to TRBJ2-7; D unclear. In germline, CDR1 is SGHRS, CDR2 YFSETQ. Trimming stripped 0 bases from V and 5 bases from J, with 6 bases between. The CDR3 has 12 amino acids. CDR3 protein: CASSLGFDEQYF. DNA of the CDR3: TGCGCCAGCAGCTTGGGATTTGACGAGCAGTACTTC.

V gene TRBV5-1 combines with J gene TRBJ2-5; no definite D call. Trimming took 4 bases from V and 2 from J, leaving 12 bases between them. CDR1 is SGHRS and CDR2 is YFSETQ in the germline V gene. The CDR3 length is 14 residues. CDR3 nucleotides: TGCGCCAGCAGCCTGCCGGGTGGGCAAGAGACCCAGTACTTC. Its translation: CASSLPGGQETQYF.